Listed here are 11 T cell receptor beta chains from one sample, sequenced in a study of blood T cell repertoires in COVID-19. Produced via immunoSEQ multiplex PCR; TCRdb's table is partial and in-frame only. Of fewer than 300,000 clones in the sample, more than 85% are singletons; the top ten hold 2% to 3%. Sequencing used peripheral blood. The receptors stem from a person between 18 and 35 years old with COVID-19, enrolled during active disease.

Concerning this clone itself: At one end the junction does not follow the germline gene, possibly because of a read error. This sequence joins TRBV27 and TRBJ2-1; tentatively, D is TRBD2 (6 bases). Germline V gene lookup returns CDR1 MNHEY and CDR2 SMNVEV (reference sequence). The CDR3 covers 17 residues. CDR3 in DNA: TGTGTCAGCAAGAGGCTAGCGAAGGAGCATGCCTACAATGAGCAGTTCTTC. This gives the protein CVSKRLAKEHAYNEQFF.

This chain joins TRBV13 and TRBJ2-2; 11 bases agree with TRBD2. The CDR3 extends over 18 amino acids. CDR1 and CDR2 (germline): PRHDT, FYEKMQ (reference sequence). Unmatched junction bases numbered 7, after V lost 0 bases and J lost 4 bases. The CDR3 sequence: CASSLGPTSGRSTGELFF. CDR3 coding DNA: TGTGCCAGCAGCTTAGGCCCTACTAGCGGGAGAAGCACCGGGGAGCTGTTTTTT.

The rearrangement links TRBV30 to TRBJ1-2; 9 positions agree with TRBD1. The CDR3 sequence is 13 residues long. Germline assignment: CDR1 GTSNPN and CDR2 SVGIG (reference sequence). V gave up 8 bases and J gave up 2 bases; unmatched junction bases: 6. CDR3 nucleotide sequence: TGTGCCGGACGGACAGGGGCCAACTATGGCTACACCTTC. This sequence encodes CAGRTGANYGYTF.

The chain has TRBV11-3 and TRBJ2-2, with 9 bases lining up with TRBD1. V lost 7 bases, J lost 1 base, and 7 bases stayed unmatched. The germline V gene has CDR1 SGHNT and CDR2 YENEEA. CDR3 length: 16 amino acids. This CDR3 reads CASTTGTGRNTGELFF. CDR3 DNA: TGTGCCAGCACCACCGGGACAGGGCGGAACACCGGGGAGCTGTTTTTT.

J is TRBJ2-7 and V is TRBV4-3; 9 nucleotides agree with TRBD1. The CDR3 loop spans 16 amino acids. Unmatched junction bases numbered 3, after V lost 0 bases and J lost 0 bases. Germline CDR1 and CDR2: LGHNA and YSLEER. The CDR3 loop is CASSQEGTGRSYEQYF. The CDR3 DNA reads as TGCGCCAGCAGCCAAGAGGGGACAGGGCGCTCCTACGAGCAGTACTTC.

This sequence joins TRBV10-3 and TRBJ2-2, with 10 bases fitting TRBD2. This CDR3 has 17 residues. Trimming at V came to 7 bases and at J to 7 bases, leaving 15 bases not matched to a gene. Germline-derived CDR1 and CDR2 are ENHRY and SYGVKD. In nucleotides, the CDR3 is TGTGCCATCACCTCAACGGAGCGGGAGGGCGTGATCGGGGAGCTGTTTTTT. It is translated as CAITSTEREGVIGELFF.

The genes are TRBV10-2 and TRBJ2-7; tentatively, D is TRBD1 (5 bases). Germline-derived CDR1 and CDR2 are WSHSY and SAAADI. CDR3 length: 14 residues. V gave up 10 bases and J gave up 6 bases, with 22 bases separating them. The CDR3 loop reads CATTFRGHKAEQYF. CDR3 DNA sequence: TGCGCCACTACTTTTAGGGGTCATAAGGCCGAGCAGTACTTC.

The V gene is TRBV12-5, the J gene TRBJ2-7, with D perhaps TRBD1 (6 bases). The germline V and J ends were trimmed by 3 bases and 2 bases, with 8 bases remaining between them. CDR3 length: 13 amino acids. CDR1 is LGHNT and CDR2 is FRNRAP in the germline V gene. CDR3 in DNA: TGTGCTAGTGGTTTATCAGGGGCCTACGAGCAGTACTTC. Encoded protein: CASGLSGAYEQYF.

Notes on this clone: The conserved phenylalanine or tryptophan is not found at the CDR3 terminus, so this likely reflects a read error. It is unclear where the CDR3 begins or ends on the DNA, so no DNA is shown, and the CDR3 is as TCRdb lists it. V is TRBV5-3 and J is TRBJ2-7; the table's D call, TRBD2, has no DNA check behind it. TRBV5-3 is placed among ORFs of uncertain function. The CDR3 length is 13 residues, termini included. This CDR3 is CARSSGGWTGPVI.

The CDR3 is CASSQDRPGTMNTEAFF. CDR3 DNA sequence: TGTGCCAGCAGCCAAGATCGGCCGGGAACCATGAACACTGAAGCTTTCTTT. V usage is TRBV4-2 and J usage is TRBJ1-1; D uncertain. This CDR3 is built from 17 residues. Trimming removed 0 bases from V and 0 bases from J, with 14 bases in between. From germline, CDR1 is LGHNA and CDR2 YNFKEQ.

J is TRBJ1-3 and V is TRBV5-6; no firm D call. Deletions cut 1 base from V and 0 bases from J, with 11 bases between. From germline, CDR1 is SGHDT and CDR2 YYEEEE. CDR3 length: 16 residues. The CDR3 region has the DNA TGTGCCAGCAGCTTGTATCGGGAAAGCTCTGGAAACACCATATATTTT. Translated, it gives CASSLYRESSGNTIYF.